The 20 T cell receptor beta chains in this list originate from one sample, sequenced in a study of blood T cell repertoires in COVID-19. Using immunoSEQ multiplex PCR, the repertoire was profiled, and TCRdb retains in-frame clones only, with some absent. The table includes about 320,000 clones, roughly nine tenths detected once. Sequencing input: PBMCs or T cells enriched from blood (not recorded which). The receptor source for this set is a man between 60 and 70 years old who had recovered from COVID-19.

The CDR3 DNA is TGTGCCAGCAGCCGCAAAGGGACTAGCGGGCTGCAGAGCAAATACTTC. This encodes CASSRKGTSGLQSKYF. This rearrangement joins TRBV11-3 to TRBJ2-5; 12 bases fit TRBD2. The CDR3 extends over 16 amino acids. The trim removed 5 bases at V and 14 bases at J, leaving 18 bases unmatched. Germline CDR1 and CDR2: SGHNT and YENEEA.

V is TRBV14 and J is TRBJ2-1, with D unresolved. CDR3 length equals 16 residues. V was clipped by 2 bases and J by 0 bases, with 11 bases between them. Germline-derived CDR1 and CDR2 are SGHDN and FVKESK. The CDR3 region is CASSQRGGSSYNEQFF. CDR3 coding DNA: TGTGCCAGCAGCCAAAGAGGCGGAAGCTCCTACAATGAGCAGTTCTTC.

This chain joins TRBV19 and TRBJ2-7, with 11 bases fitting TRBD1. Germline V lookup: CDR1 LNHDA, CDR2 SQIVND (reference sequence). CDR3 length: 16 residues. Trimming cost V 5 bases and J 2 bases; bases outside gene matches: 8. CDR3 residues: CASSGRDRGNPYEQYF. The CDR3 DNA reads TGTGCCAGTAGTGGCCGGGACAGGGGGAATCCCTACGAGCAGTACTTC.

The gene calls are TRBV5-4 and TRBJ2-6; perhaps TRBD2 as D (6 bases). Trimming left V 4 bases short and J 2 bases short, with 10 bases between. The CDR3 is 15 residues long. The germline gives CDR1 SGHNT, CDR2 YYREEE (reference sequence). CDR3 region: CASSPGRTGANVLTF. In DNA, the CDR3 is TGTGCCAGCAGCCCGGGGAGGACTGGGGCCAACGTCCTGACTTTC. Complete variable domain (other parts from reference TRBV5-4 and TRBJ2-6): ETGVTQSPTHLIKTRGQQVTLRCSSQSGHNTVSWYQQALGQGPQFIFQYYREEENGRGNFPPRFSGLQFPNYSSELNVNALELDDSALYLCASSPGRTGANVLTFGAGSRLTVL.

The chain combines TRBV18 with TRBJ2-1, with TRBD2 as a possible D gene (6 bases). This CDR3 comprises 17 residues. V lost 3 bases and J 6 bases, leaving 21 bases between the germline ends. The germline V gene encodes CDR1 KGHSH and CDR2 LQKENI. CDR3 nucleotides: TGTGCCAGCTCACCCCAGCGGACTACACAAACGAGCAATGAGCAGTTCTTC. Its translation is CASSPQRTTQTSNEQFF.

The chain recombines TRBV9 with TRBJ2-5; D may be TRBD1 (6 bases). The CDR3 contains 14 residues. The germline V gene encodes CDR1 SGDLS and CDR2 YYNGEE. With 1 base removed from V and 2 bases from J, the gap between germline ends came to 9 bases. CDR3 DNA sequence: TGTGCCAGCAGCGTACCCGGACAGCAAGAGACCCAGTACTTC. This codes for CASSVPGQQETQYF.

The chain is built from TRBV19 and TRBJ1-5; TRBD1 might be the D (6 bases). Germline assignment: CDR1 LNHDA and CDR2 SQIVND (reference sequence). The CDR3 has 15 residues. Trimming removed 3 bases at V and 6 bases at J, with 15 bases between. The CDR3 region is CASSMFGQGSQPQHF. In DNA, the CDR3 is TGTGCCAGTAGTATGTTTGGGCAGGGGTCTCAGCCCCAGCATTTT.

The gene calls are TRBV6-5 and TRBJ1-6; tentative D call: TRBD1 (5 bases). With 7 bases removed from V and 8 bases from J, the gap between germline ends came to 15 bases. This CDR3 has 14 amino acids. Germline loops: CDR1 MNHEY, CDR2 SVGAGI. The CDR3 DNA is TGTGCCAGCAACCAGCGGGGCAGAGATTCACCCCTCCACTTT. It codes for CASNQRGRDSPLHF.

The J gene is TRBJ1-5, the V gene TRBV3-1 (or the pseudogene TRBV3-2); perhaps TRBD1 as D (5 bases). This CDR3 is 14 amino acids long. V dropped 6 bases and J dropped 4 bases, with 13 bases sitting between them. Germline V gene sequence: CDR1 LGHDT, CDR2 YNNKEL (reference sequence). CDR3 loop: CASRFQGLNQPQHF. The CDR3, as DNA: TGTGCCAGCAGATTTCAGGGACTAAATCAGCCCCAGCATTTT.

The V and J genes are TRBV7-2 and TRBJ2-2, with D perhaps TRBD1 (5 bases). Trimming left V 1 base short and J 2 bases short, with 8 bases between. Germline assignment: CDR1 SGHTA and CDR2 FQGNSA. The CDR3 is 15 amino acids. This CDR3 is CASSLVTGNTGELFF. In nucleotides, the CDR3 is TGTGCCAGCAGCTTAGTCACAGGAAACACCGGGGAGCTGTTTTTT.

This chain connects TRBV4-1 to TRBJ1-2; 10 bases are shared with TRBD1. The CDR3 has 14 residues. CDR1 MGHRA and CDR2 YSYEKL come from the germline V gene. With 3 bases clipped from V and 7 bases from J, the junction kept 5 bases outside the gene matches. For the CDR3, the DNA is TGCGCCAGCAGCCAGAGGACAGGGGGATCTGGCTACACCTTC. Translating it yields CASSQRTGGSGYTF.

The chain has TRBV5-4 and TRBJ2-7, with TRBD2 matching 8 bases. CDR1 is SGHNT, CDR2 YYREEE, per germline (reference sequence). The CDR3 has 14 residues. The junction had 5 bases not matched to a gene; V was cut back by 0 bases and J by 6 bases. Written as DNA, the CDR3 is TGTGCCAGCAGCTTGGTTAGCGGGGAAGTCGAGCAGTACTTC. Protein product: CASSLVSGEVEQYF.

V usage is TRBV7-3 and J usage is TRBJ2-2; 8 bases match TRBD1. The CDR3 consists of 14 residues. Looked up from germline, CDR1 is SGHTA and CDR2 is FQGTGA. The ends lost 6 bases at V and 5 bases at J; junction bases unmatched: 5. The chain's CDR3 is CASRSTGGTGELFF. The CDR3 DNA follows: TGTGCCAGCAGGTCCACAGGGGGAACCGGGGAGCTGTTTTTT.

This clone is a singleton in its sample. Other DNA sequences in this sample translate to the same CDR3. The rearrangement links TRBV9 to TRBJ1-1; possibly TRBD1 for D (5 bases). V lost 2 bases and J 1 base, leaving 6 bases between the germline ends. Germline-derived CDR1 and CDR2 are SGDLS and YYNGEE. The CDR3 covers 13 residues. The CDR3 coding sequence is TGTGCCAGCAGCGTCACAGGGAACACTGAAGCTTTCTTT. Its protein is CASSVTGNTEAFF.

The chain links TRBV6-6 to TRBJ1-1, with TRBD1 matching over 9 bases. Trimming cost V 5 bases and J 2 bases; bases outside gene matches: 3. The CDR3 is 14 amino acids. The germline CDR1 and CDR2 sequences are MNHNY and SVGAGI (reference sequence). This CDR3 is CASSGTGFNTEAFF. CDR3 DNA: TGTGCCAGCAGTGGGACAGGGTTCAACACTGAAGCTTTCTTT.

The chain is built from TRBV9 and TRBJ2-5, with 11 bases lining up with TRBD2. The CDR3 loop spans 18 amino acids. V lost 5 bases to trimming and J lost 5 bases; unmatched junction nucleotides: 17. Germline assignment: CDR1 SGDLS and CDR2 YYNGEE. The CDR3 loop is CASRPRIGASGRIETQYF. The CDR3 DNA reads TGTGCCAGCAGGCCACGGATAGGGGCTAGCGGGAGGATTGAGACCCAGTACTTC.

This clone appeared a few times. V usage is TRBV3-1 (or the pseudogene TRBV3-2) and J usage is TRBJ1-2; TRBD1 matches 9 bases. CDR3 length equals 16 residues. CDR1 is LGHDT and CDR2 is YNNKEL in the germline V gene (reference sequence). J was trimmed by 7 bases and V by 5 bases; bases with no gene match: 14. CDR3 amino acids: CASSSAMDRGTFGYTF. CDR3 sequence (DNA): TGTGCCAGCAGCTCAGCGATGGACAGGGGAACCTTTGGCTACACCTTC.

The genes are TRBV28 and TRBJ1-5; D is possibly TRBD1 (5 bases). From germline, CDR1 is MDHEN and CDR2 SYDVKM. The CDR3 has 13 amino acids. V was trimmed by 3 bases and J by 7 bases, leaving 10 bases between them. The CDR3 is CASSFSGNQPQHF. CDR3 coding DNA: TGTGCCAGCAGTTTTTCAGGGAACCAGCCCCAGCATTTT.

The chain employs TRBV11-3 and TRBJ1-4, with TRBD1 matching over 9 bases. V dropped 5 bases and J dropped 8; count of bases not matched to a gene: 12. The CDR3 sequence is 16 residues long. In germline, CDR1 is SGHNT, CDR2 YENEEA. CDR3 region: CASSGRTGEGDEKLFF. CDR3 sequence (DNA): TGTGCCAGCAGCGGAAGGACAGGGGAGGGGGACGAAAAACTGTTTTTT.

CDR3 DNA sequence: TGTGCCAGCAGCTTAGGTGGGGGCTATCAGCCCCAGCATTTT. The encoded protein is CASSLGGGYQPQHF. V usage is TRBV7-9 and J usage is TRBJ1-5; maybe TRBD1 (6 bases). Germline V gives CDR1 SEHNR, CDR2 FQNEAQ (reference sequence). V lost 1 base, J lost 5 bases, and 9 bases lay in between. CDR3 length: 14 residues.